Listed below are T cell receptor beta chains from one sample, sequenced in a study of lymphopenia after photon versus proton radiotherapy. Repertoires were generated with immunoSEQ multiplex PCR, while TCRdb's copy carries only in-frame clones and drops some. Here the sample spans some 30,000 clones, 90% to 95% being singletons. The input for sequencing was peripheral blood, taken from a patient treated with photon-based radiotherapy. These receptors originate from a woman in her forties or fifties with cholangiocarcinoma. Each CDR3 is given with its conserved first and last residue. D genes are given only for firm matches. Clone size is stated in some rows and not others, as once, few, many or a class when expanded.

D gene: -; clone size: -; V gene: TRBV9; J gene: TRBJ1-5; CDR3 DNA: TGTGCCAGCAGCGCCGACAGCTACAATCAGCCCCAGCATTTT; CDR3 protein: CASSADSYNQPQHF
D gene: -; clone size: -; V gene: TRBV19; J gene: TRBJ2-3; CDR3 DNA: TGTGCCAGTAGTATCGGCACAGATACGCAGTATTTT; CDR3 protein: CASSIGTDTQYF
D gene: TRBD1; clone size: once; V gene: TRBV6-1; J gene: TRBJ1-6; CDR3 DNA: TGTGCCAGCAGCTTGGACAGGCTTCGGCCCCTCCACTTT; CDR3 protein: CASSLDRLRPLHF
D gene: -; clone size: -; V gene: TRBV19; J gene: TRBJ1-5; CDR3 DNA: TGTGCCAGTAGTATAGATGATTTACGAGGTGGACGGGGCAATCAGCCCCAGCATTTT; CDR3 protein: CASSIDDLRGGRGNQPQHF
D gene: -; clone size: -; V gene: TRBV7-9; J gene: TRBJ2-3; CDR3 DNA: TGTGCCAGCAGCTTAGATTATGGGGGGACCACAGATACGCAGTATTTT; CDR3 protein: CASSLDYGGTTDTQYF
D gene: -; clone size: -; V gene: TRBV19; J gene: TRBJ1-2; CDR3 DNA: TGTGCCAGTAGTATCCAGGGTGCCTCCTATGGCTACACCTTC; CDR3 protein: CASSIQGASYGYTF
D gene: TRBD1; clone size: -; V gene: TRBV6-6; J gene: TRBJ2-7; CDR3 DNA: TGTGCCAGCAGTTCGCGGACAGGGAACGAGCAGTACTTC; CDR3 protein: CASSSRTGNEQYF
D gene: -; clone size: -; V gene: TRBV5-1; J gene: TRBJ1-4; CDR3 DNA: TGCGCCAGCAGCCGGGACACAACTAATGAAAAACTGTTTTTT; CDR3 protein: CASSRDTTNEKLFF
D gene: -; clone size: -; V gene: TRBV5-1; J gene: TRBJ1-1; CDR3 DNA: TGCGCCAGCAGCTTATGGGGGGCAAGCACTGAAGCTTTCTTT; CDR3 protein: CASSLWGASTEAFF
D gene: -; clone size: -; V gene: TRBV7-2; J gene: TRBJ1-1; CDR3 DNA: TGTGCCAGCAGCTTATCGGTGAACACTGAAGCTTTCTTT; CDR3 protein: CASSLSVNTEAFF
D gene: -; clone size: -; V gene: TRBV10-2; J gene: TRBJ1-5; CDR3 DNA: TGCGCCAGCACCTCGACCGGGACCGGGAATCAGCCCCAGCATTTT; CDR3 protein: CASTSTGTGNQPQHF
D gene: -; clone size: once; V gene: TRBV4-3; J gene: TRBJ1-4; CDR3 DNA: TGCGCCAGCAGCCAAGGCTTGACGGTATTAAATGAAAAACTGTTTTTT; CDR3 protein: CASSQGLTVLNEKLFF
D gene: -; clone size: -; V gene: TRBV18; J gene: TRBJ1-1; CDR3 DNA: TGTGCCAGCTCACCAGCAGAGGTGCGCACTGAAGCTTTCTTT; CDR3 protein: CASSPAEVRTEAFF
D gene: -; clone size: -; V gene: TRBV11-2; J gene: TRBJ1-1; CDR3 DNA: TGTGCCAGCAGCTTTAGCTCCGGGACTGAAGCTTTCTTT; CDR3 protein: CASSFSSGTEAFF
D gene: -; clone size: -; V gene: TRBV25-1; J gene: TRBJ1-6; CDR3 DNA: TGTGCCAGCAGGGGACGGTATAATTCACCCCTCCACTTT; CDR3 protein: CASRGRYNSPLHF
D gene: -; clone size: once; V gene: TRBV19; J gene: TRBJ1-2; CDR3 DNA: TGTGCCAGTAGTATACCGACAGTGGGCTACACCTTC; CDR3 protein: CASSIPTVGYTF
D gene: -; clone size: -; V gene: TRBV14; J gene: TRBJ1-2; CDR3 DNA: TGTGCCAGCAGCCCAAGACAGGATGGCTACACCTTC; CDR3 protein: CASSPRQDGYTF
D gene: -; clone size: -; V gene: TRBV10-2; J gene: TRBJ1-2; CDR3 DNA: TGCGCCAGCAGTGAGTCCGGTGGAGGGACTTTCTATGGCTACACCTTC; CDR3 protein: CASSESGGGTFYGYTF
D gene: -; clone size: -; V gene: TRBV6-5; J gene: TRBJ1-2; CDR3 DNA: TGTGCCAGCAGCAGAGGACGTATTAACTATGGCTACACCTTC; CDR3 protein: CASSRGRINYGYTF
D gene: TRBD2; clone size: -; V gene: TRBV7-2; J gene: TRBJ2-2; CDR3 DNA: TGTGCCAGCAGCTTAGATTCGGGGGGACTGAACACCGGGGAGCTGTTTTTT; CDR3 protein: CASSLDSGGLNTGELFF
D gene: TRBD1; clone size: -; V gene: TRBV4-3; J gene: TRBJ1-6; CDR3 DNA: TGCGCCAGCAGCCAAGATTCGGGGACAGTTTTGTACTTT; CDR3 protein: CASSQDSGTVLYF
D gene: -; clone size: -; V gene: TRBV15; J gene: TRBJ1-2; CDR3 DNA: TGTGCCACCAGCAGAGTGGGGGTATATGGCTACACCTTC; CDR3 protein: CATSRVGVYGYTF
D gene: -; clone size: few; V gene: TRBV19; J gene: TRBJ1-5; CDR3 DNA: TGTGCCAGTAGTATTGTAGGGCCCAATCAGCCCCAGCATTTT; CDR3 protein: CASSIVGPNQPQHF
D gene: -; clone size: -; V gene: TRBV2; J gene: TRBJ1-1; CDR3 DNA: TGTGCCACCGGGCCGGGACTGAAGGTTGGGAGGACTGAAGCTTTCTTT; CDR3 protein: CATGPGLKVGRTEAFF
D gene: -; clone size: -; V gene: TRBV2; J gene: TRBJ1-6; CDR3 DNA: TGTGCCAGCACGCAGGAAGGGGACTATAATTCACCCCTCCACTTT; CDR3 protein: CASTQEGDYNSPLHF
D gene: -; clone size: -; V gene: TRBV7-9; J gene: TRBJ1-1; CDR3 DNA: TGTGCCAGCAGCCTGAGGACTGAAGCTTTCTTT; CDR3 protein: CASSLRTEAFF
D gene: TRBD1; clone size: -; V gene: TRBV7-6; J gene: TRBJ1-5; CDR3 DNA: TGTGCCAGCAGCTTAGGACAGGGGGGTCAGCCCCAGCATTTT; CDR3 protein: CASSLGQGGQPQHF
D gene: TRBD1; clone size: once; V gene: TRBV19; J gene: TRBJ1-1; CDR3 DNA: TGTGCCAGTAGTACGACAGGGATGCCTCCCGCTTTCTTT; CDR3 protein: CASSTTGMPPAFF
D gene: -; clone size: -; V gene: TRBV7-2; J gene: TRBJ1-3; CDR3 DNA: TGTGCCAGCAGCCCCTCCGGGACGCGTGGAAACACCATATATTTT; CDR3 protein: CASSPSGTRGNTIYF
D gene: -; clone size: -; V gene: TRBV10-2; J gene: TRBJ2-3; CDR3 DNA: TGCGCCAGCAGTGAGACCAACACAGATACGCAGTATTTT; CDR3 protein: CASSETNTDTQYF
D gene: TRBD2; clone size: once; V gene: TRBV9; J gene: TRBJ2-5; CDR3 DNA: TGTGCCAGCAGCGTAGACACTAGCGGGGAGACCCAGTACTTC; CDR3 protein: CASSVDTSGETQYF
D gene: -; clone size: -; V gene: TRBV4-1; J gene: TRBJ1-3; CDR3 DNA: TGCGCCAGCAGCCAACTTCCGTTGTCCGCCTCTGGAAACACCATATATTTT; CDR3 protein: CASSQLPLSASGNTIYF
D gene: TRBD1; clone size: -; V gene: TRBV7-2; J gene: TRBJ1-5; CDR3 DNA: TGTGCCAGCAGCGCACAGGGGGCGAATCAGCCCCAGCATTTT; CDR3 protein: CASSAQGANQPQHF
D gene: -; clone size: once; V gene: TRBV29-1; J gene: TRBJ1-2; CDR3 DNA: TGCAGCGTTGAAGAATCGGGACCGCAGGGCTACACCTTC; CDR3 protein: CSVEESGPQGYTF
D gene: TRBD1; clone size: -; V gene: TRBV7-8; J gene: TRBJ1-1; CDR3 DNA: TGTGCCAGCAGCTTTTTGCCCACCCGACAGGGCTCCAGCACTGAAGCTTTCTTT; CDR3 protein: CASSFLPTRQGSSTEAFF
D gene: TRBD1; clone size: once; V gene: TRBV5-6; J gene: TRBJ1-2; CDR3 DNA: TGTGCCAGCCGAATGTTACAGGGGGCGGACTATGGCTACACCTTC; CDR3 protein: CASRMLQGADYGYTF
D gene: -; clone size: -; V gene: TRBV21-1; J gene: TRBJ2-2; CDR3 DNA: TGTGCCAGCAGCAAAGACCGCGGGGGAACCGGGGAGCTGTTTTTT; CDR3 protein: CASSKDRGGTGELFF
D gene: -; clone size: -; V gene: TRBV18; J gene: TRBJ2-2; CDR3 DNA: TGTGCCAGCTCACTCGTCCAAGGAGCCACCGGGGAGCTGTTTTTT; CDR3 protein: CASSLVQGATGELFF
D gene: -; clone size: -; V gene: TRBV19; J gene: TRBJ1-5; CDR3 DNA: TGTGCCAGTAGTCCTGGACAGCCATATCAGCCCCAGCATTTT; CDR3 protein: CASSPGQPYQPQHF
D gene: -; clone size: -; V gene: TRBV7-9; J gene: TRBJ2-3; CDR3 DNA: TGTGCCAGCAGCTCCCCCCTGGACTACTCGGGGGCCACAGATACGCAGTATTTT; CDR3 protein: CASSSPLDYSGATDTQYF
D gene: -; clone size: -; V gene: TRBV5-6; J gene: TRBJ2-5; CDR3 DNA: TGTGCCAGCAGCTTGGAAGAGACCCAGTACTTC; CDR3 protein: CASSLEETQYF
D gene: -; clone size: -; V gene: TRBV7-7; J gene: TRBJ2-7; CDR3 DNA: TGTGCCAGCAGCCTGACACCAGACAGGTCCTACGAGCAGTACTTC; CDR3 protein: CASSLTPDRSYEQYF
D gene: -; clone size: -; V gene: TRBV11-2; J gene: TRBJ2-3; CDR3 DNA: TGTGCCAGCAGCTTGGCGGATACGCAGTATTTT; CDR3 protein: CASSLADTQYF
D gene: TRBD1; clone size: -; V gene: TRBV30; J gene: TRBJ1-5; CDR3 DNA: TGTGCCTGGAGTCCAAGACAGGGTTACAATCAGCCCCAGCATTTT; CDR3 protein: CAWSPRQGYNQPQHF
D gene: -; clone size: -; V gene: TRBV30; J gene: TRBJ1-1; CDR3 DNA: TGTGCCTGGGGAGGGTCCCGCCCTGAAGCTTTCTTT; CDR3 protein: CAWGGSRPEAFF
D gene: -; clone size: -; V gene: TRBV10-3; J gene: TRBJ1-6; CDR3 DNA: TGTGCCATCAGCTTGCAGCGGCCAGGCTACGATAATTCACCCCTCCACTTT; CDR3 protein: CAISLQRPGYDNSPLHF
D gene: -; clone size: -; V gene: TRBV10-1; J gene: TRBJ1-6; CDR3 DNA: TGCGCCAGCGGCTCAAGGGCAGGGGCCCGAAAGGGCAATTCACCCCTCCACTTT; CDR3 protein: CASGSRAGARKGNSPLHF
D gene: -; clone size: -; V gene: TRBV19; J gene: TRBJ2-7; CDR3 DNA: TGTGCCAGTAGTATTAAGGAGCTACCCTACGAGCAGTACTTC; CDR3 protein: CASSIKELPYEQYF